The clone carrying this TCR beta chain was recorded many times. Its antigen is undetermined. Indicated time point: healthy volunteer bleed at 6 weeks. Whole blood, unfractionated, served as the material for total RNA extraction. These data are taken from a study of human T cells and chemical hapten exposure. About the research overall: TCR yield per sample varied, mainly due to pooled library volumes.

Within the library, unique molecular identifiers were attached to each individual cDNA molecule. TCRdb fed the RACE reads into MiXCR, producing one record per CDR3 protein. The data contain roughly 75,000 distinct CDR3 sequences, 8.5% to 10% of them singletons. Whole-study results and caveats: TCRs above 1 in 1000 frequency stayed constant with DPC sensitization.

Trimming shortened V by 5 bases and J by 6 bases, and 16 bases separated the two germline ends. The CDR3 is made up of 14 amino acids. Per the germline V gene, CDR1 is SGHTA and CDR2 is FQGNSA. The chain couples TRBV7-2 to TRBJ1-1, with unresolved D. Material for sequencing was whole blood. This clonotype was obtained from a female donor in good health. Some clones in this sample may be carry-over from other donors' samples. The CDR3 spells CASSVDQSRAEAFF. Written as DNA, the CDR3 is TGTGCCAGCAGCGTAGACCAATCAAGGGCTGAAGCTTTCTTT.